These 20 T cell receptor beta chains came from one sample sequenced in a study of blood T cell repertoires in COVID-19. This table comes from immunoSEQ multiplex PCR, and its TCRdb copy is limited to in-frame clones, with some not included. The profile covers approximately 220,000 clones, with about 88% appearing a single time and roughly 2.5% taken by the ten largest. The source material was PBMCs or T cells enriched from blood (not recorded which). The source is a woman between 25 and 40 years old who had recovered from COVID-19.

This clone was seen once. The CDR3 DNA sequence: TGTGCCAGCAGCATACTCGGGGACAGGGCCTACAATGAGCAGTTCTTC. As protein: CASSILGDRAYNEQFF. The chain combines TRBV9 with TRBJ2-1; 9 bases match TRBD1. Germline CDR1 and CDR2: SGDLS and YYNGEE. With V trimmed by 4 bases and J by 2 bases, 7 bases remained unmatched. This CDR3 contains 16 residues.

V is TRBV7-8 and J is TRBJ1-4; tentative D call: TRBD1 (6 bases). The CDR3 consists of 14 residues. The V gene's germline CDR1 is SGHVS and CDR2 FQNEAQ. Between the trimmed V and J ends, which lost 2 bases and 7 bases, there was a span of 11 bases. The CDR3 nucleotides are TGTGCCAGCAGCTTACAGGGAGGGGGTGAAAAACTGTTTTTT. Translated: CASSLQGGGEKLFF.

J is TRBJ1-2 and V is TRBV12-5; D not certain. Looked up from germline, CDR1 is LGHNT and CDR2 is FRNRAP. Trimming shortened V by 7 bases and J by 4 bases, and 7 bases separated the two germline ends. The CDR3 is 11 amino acids. The CDR3 DNA reads as TGTGCTAGTGAACGGGGCTATGGCTACACCTTC. Translating it yields CASERGYGYTF.

The chain joins TRBV9 to TRBJ2-2; TRBD1 aligns across 7 bases. The CDR3 totals 21 residues. Germline V lookup: CDR1 SGDLS, CDR2 YYNGEE. With 1 base clipped from V and 4 bases from J, the junction kept 22 bases outside the gene matches. CDR3 nucleotide sequence: TGTGCCAGCAGCGTAAGGGCCCGAGGGACAGCTAACGCCCGAGCCACCGGGGAGCTGTTTTTT. This sequence encodes CASSVRARGTANARATGELFF. The entire variable domain, with the rest obtained from reference TRBV9 and TRBJ2-2, is as follows: DSGVTQTPKHLITATGQRVTLRCSPRSGDLSVYWYQQSLDQGLQFLIQYYNGEERAKGNILERFSAQQFPDLHSELNLSSLELGDSALYFCASSVRARGTANARATGELFFGEGSRLTVL.

The J gene is TRBJ1-1, the V gene TRBV11-1, with 8 bases identical to TRBD1. Germline trimming cut 7 bases from V and 3 bases from J; bases unmatched to any gene: 4. The germline V gene encodes CDR1 SGHAT and CDR2 FQDESV (reference sequence). This CDR3 is 13 amino acids long. The CDR3 region is CASIRTGYTEAFF. The CDR3 DNA sequence: TGTGCCAGCATCCGGACAGGGTACACTGAAGCTTTCTTT.

The chain joins TRBV6-2 or TRBV6-3 to TRBJ2-7; 10 bases agree with TRBD1. The CDR3 sequence is 16 residues long. The ends lost 2 bases at V and 4 bases at J; junction bases unmatched: 8. Germline-derived CDR1 and CDR2 are MNHEY and SVGEGT. CDR3 sequence: CASSYPGQGNWYEQYF. DNA of the CDR3: TGTGCCAGCAGTTACCCGGGACAGGGGAACTGGTACGAGCAGTACTTC.

V gene TRBV7-2 combines with J gene TRBJ1-2, with a tentative D call TRBD1 (5 bases). Between the trimmed V and J ends, which lost 5 bases and 6 bases, there was a span of 13 bases. The CDR3 sequence is 13 residues long. CDR1 SGHTA and CDR2 FQGNSA come from the germline V gene. CDR3 sequence: CASSRSTGHGYTF. Here the CDR3 DNA reads TGTGCCAGCAGCCGAAGCACAGGCCATGGCTACACCTTC.

The CDR3 coding sequence is TGCGCCAGCAGCCCCGGGACAGAAGGCTATGGCTACACCTTC. This sequence encodes CASSPGTEGYGYTF. The rearrangement joins TRBV5-1 to TRBJ1-2, with 7 positions matching TRBD1. This CDR3 region has 14 residues. Germline CDR1 reads SGHRS; CDR2 reads YFSETQ. J lost 4 bases, V lost 4 bases, and 7 bases had no gene match.

The chain is built from TRBV7-8 and TRBJ1-5, with 10 bases matching TRBD1. V lost 5 bases to trimming and J lost 6 bases; unmatched junction nucleotides: 4. The CDR3 is 14 residues long. Germline-derived CDR1 and CDR2 are SGHVS and FQNEAQ. As DNA, the CDR3 is TGTGCCAGCAGCGAGGGACAGGGGATTCAGCCCCAGCATTTT. This sequence encodes CASSEGQGIQPQHF.

The genes are TRBV12-3 or TRBV12-4 and TRBJ1-2; the D is unclear. The V end lost 8 bases, the J end lost 7 bases, and 17 bases lay between the germline ends. This CDR3 is built from 13 residues. The CDR3 DNA is TGTGCCAGCGGAGGCCTGAACCGGGGTGGCTACACCTTC. Translating it yields CASGGLNRGGYTF.

The chain uses TRBV12-5 and TRBJ2-3, with D possibly being TRBD2 (5 bases). Trimming shortened V by 3 bases and J by 0 bases, and 10 bases separated the two germline ends. The CDR3 consists of 15 residues. CDR1 is LGHNT, CDR2 FRNRAP, per germline. CDR3 region: CASGFDRTSTDTQYF. The CDR3 DNA follows: TGTGCTAGTGGTTTTGACCGGACTAGCACAGATACGCAGTATTTT.

This clone was counted once. The rearrangement links TRBV25-1 to TRBJ1-6; D is undetermined. Germline CDR1 reads MGHDK; CDR2 reads SYGVNS. This CDR3 has 17 amino acids. V gave up 3 bases and J gave up 7 bases, with 19 bases separating them. The CDR3 loop is CASSDGQIGGFNSPLHF. The CDR3 DNA follows: TGTGCCAGCAGTGATGGGCAAATTGGCGGGTTCAATTCACCCCTCCACTTT. Complete variable domain (other parts from reference TRBV25-1 and TRBJ1-6): EADIYQTPRYLVIGTGKKITLECSQTMGHDKMYWYQQDPGMELHLIHYSYGVNSTEKGDLSSESTVSRIRTEHFPLTLESARPSHTSQYLCASSDGQIGGFNSPLHFGNGTRLTVT.

This clone was observed once. The genes are TRBV6-2 or TRBV6-3 and TRBJ2-7, with 10 bases fitting TRBD2. The CDR3 runs 20 residues. The V gene's germline CDR1 is MNHEY and CDR2 SVGEGT. Losses at the gene ends were 2 bases for V and 3 bases for J; bases not matched to a gene: 19. CDR3 sequence reads: CASSYPNPLAGAQPHYEQYF. In nucleotides, the CDR3 is TGTGCCAGCAGTTACCCCAACCCCCTAGCGGGGGCCCAACCTCACTACGAGCAGTACTTC.

The chain combines TRBV5-1 with TRBJ2-2; 14 bases agree with TRBD2. The V gene's germline CDR1 is SGHRS and CDR2 YFSETQ. The CDR3 has 17 amino acids. J was trimmed by 5 bases and V by 4 bases; bases with no gene match: 7. The CDR3 DNA reads TGCGCCAGCAGCCCGACTAGCGGGGGGGCCGGAACCGGGGAGCTGTTTTTT. Its translation is CASSPTSGGAGTGELFF.

This clone occurred a few times. This CDR3 is CASSQGTGPYYGYTF. The CDR3 bases are TGTGCCAGCAGCCAAGGGACAGGGCCCTACTATGGCTACACCTTC. The chain combines TRBV14 with TRBJ1-2; 8 bases match TRBD1. The CDR3 length is 15 residues. V was clipped by 1 base and J by 3 bases; unmatched bases: 4. In germline, CDR1 is SGHDN, CDR2 FVKESK.

This chain connects TRBV5-8 to TRBJ2-1, with 9 bases identical to TRBD2. The V and J ends lost 4 bases and 2 bases, in that order; junction bases with no gene match: 19. This CDR3 spans 20 amino acids. In germline, CDR1 is SGHTS, CDR2 YDEGEE. In DNA, the CDR3 is TGTGCCAGCAGCCCAGCGGTAGCGGGGGACCTGCTGAGGCCCTACAATGAGCAGTTCTTC. Its translation is CASSPAVAGDLLRPYNEQFF.

The chain carries TRBV3-1 (or the pseudogene TRBV3-2) and TRBJ1-6; TRBD1 agrees at 8 bases. This CDR3 has 15 residues. CDR1 and CDR2 from the germline V gene are LGHDT and YNNKEL (reference sequence). V was pared by 0 bases and J by 7 bases, with 2 bases of the junction left unmatched. The CDR3 sequence: CASSQEDRGNSPLHF. The CDR3 DNA follows: TGTGCCAGCAGCCAAGAAGACAGGGGAAATTCACCCCTCCACTTT.

This rearrangement joins TRBV7-9 to TRBJ2-1; TRBD1 might be the D (6 bases). CDR3 size: 14 residues. The V and J ends lost 1 base and 10 bases respectively, with 14 bases between them. CDR1 and CDR2 (germline): SEHNR, FQNEAQ (reference sequence). CDR3 in amino acids: CASSLEGSGTEQFF. DNA of the CDR3: TGTGCCAGCAGCTTAGAAGGATCTGGGACAGAGCAGTTCTTC.

The chain links TRBV5-1 to TRBJ2-1, with 9 bases lining up with TRBD1. J lost 4 bases, V lost 7 bases, and 3 bases had no gene match. CDR3 length: 13 amino acids. The V gene's germline CDR1 is SGHRS and CDR2 YFSETQ. The CDR3 here is CASGGQGYNEQFF. DNA for the CDR3: TGCGCCAGCGGAGGACAGGGGTACAATGAGCAGTTCTTC. Complete variable domain (other parts from reference TRBV5-1 and TRBJ2-1): KAGVTQTPRYLIKTRGQQVTLSCSPISGHRSVSWYQQTPGQGLQFLFEYFSETQRNKGNFPGRFSGRQFSNSRSEMNVSTLELGDSALYLCASGGQGYNEQFFGPGTRLTVL.

The chain recombines TRBV7-2 with TRBJ2-7; D is possibly TRBD1 (6 bases). Between the trimmed V and J ends, which lost 4 bases and 5 bases, there was a span of 18 bases. Germline CDR1 reads SGHTA; CDR2 reads FQGNSA. The CDR3 consists of 15 residues. This chain's CDR3 is CASSSTGTNFHEQYF. The CDR3 nucleotides read TGTGCCAGCAGCTCAACCGGGACAAATTTCCACGAGCAGTACTTC.